A selection of T cell receptor beta chains follows, all from one sample in a study of technical replicates of blood from four donors. TCRdb's copy holds only in-frame clones and misses some; the assay was immunoSEQ multiplex PCR. The top ten clones hold 0.2% to 0.25% of a sample with about 94,000 clones, 90% to 97% of them seen once. Sample: T cells isolated from PBMCs. Every receptor here comes from a human donor in good health. Each CDR3 is given with its conserved first and last residue.

J gene	V gene	CDR3 length	CDR3 protein
TRBJ2-1	TRBV6-6	15	CASIAFKGAGNEQFF
TRBJ1-1	TRBV7-9	13	CASSLEAGGEAFF
TRBJ1-4	TRBV2	15	CASLRAGAPNEKLFF
TRBJ1-1	TRBV2	15	CASSSTAGIDTEAFF
TRBJ2-2	TRBV28	15	CASRRDRQITGELFF
TRBJ2-5	TRBV19	14	CASSTSGGRETQYF
TRBJ2-1	TRBV2	14	CASSEGASGNEQFF
TRBJ1-4	TRBV25-1	13	CASSDRAGEKLFF
TRBJ2-7	TRBV7-9	15	CASSLLRQTSYEQYF
TRBJ2-1	TRBV28	16	CASSFLLAGGRNEQFF
TRBJ2-7	TRBV28	16	CASSFGVWDSNYEQYF
TRBJ1-2	TRBV7-9	13	CASSFGTDHGYTF
TRBJ2-1	TRBV27	17	CASKILRRGRGRDEQFF
TRBJ1-3	TRBV5-1	14	CASSQDRAGNTIYF
TRBJ1-5	TRBV4-1	12	CASRGADQPQHF
TRBJ1-3	TRBV4-1	17	CASSQDQNRGLRNTIYF
TRBJ1-2	TRBV11-3	16	CASSLEGRSGSYGYTF
TRBJ2-7	TRBV27	16	CASSFKAPGFSYEQYF
TRBJ2-1	TRBV6-1	17	CASSAYSGTDNYNEQFF
TRBJ1-5	TRBV6-5	13	CASSAGLNQPQHF
TRBJ1-2	TRBV2	15	CASSEALMAGNGYTF
TRBJ2-3	TRBV7-3	14	CASSVTSNTDTQYF
TRBJ2-7	TRBV7-2	14	CASSMWTSAYEQYF
TRBJ2-5	TRBV4-1	17	CASSQDRGAGKQETQYF
TRBJ2-2	TRBV5-4	15	CASSLMGAGTGELFF
TRBJ1-2	TRBV2	11	CAKGGNYGYTF
TRBJ2-1	TRBV6-4	16	CASSPGLAGGNSEQFF
TRBJ2-7	TRBV6-1	15	CASSELSDSSYEQYF
TRBJ2-7	TRBV19	14	CASSMGGWTYEQYF
TRBJ2-1	TRBV6-1	11	CASSERGEQFF
TRBJ2-1	TRBV7-9	14	CASSLKASGHEQFF
TRBJ1-2	TRBV7-8	14	CASSLDFTNYGYTF
TRBJ1-5	TRBV28	14	CASSRDRVNQPQHF
TRBJ2-3	TRBV15	13	CATSRKGTDTQYF
TRBJ1-3	TRBV2	16	CASSVLTGSYGNTIYF
TRBJ2-3	TRBV5-1	16	CASSLGVGGSTDTQYF
TRBJ2-7	TRBV27	13	CASSLTETYEQYF
TRBJ2-1	TRBV15	17	CATSRDLKGLRYNEQFF
TRBJ1-2	TRBV6-5	13	CASSSTGNYGYTF
TRBJ2-1	TRBV18	17	CASSPLSSGGSYNEQFF
TRBJ2-5	TRBV2	19	CASSDPQVGLAGGGETQYF
TRBJ2-7	TRBV18	15	CASSPGTGKTYEQYF
TRBJ1-4	TRBV7-9	13	CASSTGTGEKLFF